Listed below are T cell receptor beta chains from one sample, sequenced in a study of CD8 T cells in ankylosing spondylitis. Each CDR3 protein gets one entry after TCRdb re-called the 5' RACE reads with MiXCR. Of around 53,000 distinct CDR3 sequences listed, roughly 7.4% are singletons. Sequencing was done on a sample of blood, either unsorted or a sorted T cell fraction (not recorded which). The receptors were gathered from a female donor with ankylosing spondylitis or in good health (not recorded which). The CDR3 runs from the conserved cysteine through the conserved F or W. A D gene is named only where the DNA matches it firmly. Clone size appears in some rows only: once, few, many, or a class for an expanded clone.

CDR3 protein | CDR3 DNA | D gene | V gene | clone size | CDR3 length | J gene
CASSPLLGVTEAFF | TGTGCCAGCAGTCCACTGCTCGGTGTCACTGAAGCTTTCTTT | . | TRBV7-2 | . | 14 | TRBJ1-1
CSASSGGAQVWNEQFF | TGCAGTGCCAGCAGCGGGGGGGCCCAGGTGTGGAATGAGCAGTTCTTC | TRBD2 | TRBV20-1 | . | 16 | TRBJ2-1
CASTEQGNYGYTF | TGCGCCAGCACCGAACAGGGTAACTATGGCTACACCTTC | . | TRBV5-1 | many | 13 | TRBJ1-2
CASSREGLASGNTIYF | TGTGCCAGCAGCCGGGAGGGTCTAGCCTCTGGAAACACCATATATTTT | . | TRBV3-1 | many | 16 | TRBJ1-3
CASSLALFLGQGPDTQYF | TGTGCCAGCAGCTTAGCCCTCTTCCTCGGACAGGGCCCAGATACGCAGTATTTT | TRBD1 | TRBV7-2 | many | 18 | TRBJ2-3
CSARGQRSSYNEQFF | TGCAGTGCTAGGGGTCAGCGGAGCTCCTACAATGAGCAGTTCTTC | . | TRBV20-1 | many | 15 | TRBJ2-1
CSQDRDGYTF | TGCAGTCAAGACAGGGACGGCTACACCTTC | TRBD1 | TRBV20-1 | many | 10 | TRBJ1-2
CASSLLNEGNTEAFF | TGTGCCAGCAGCTTACTCAATGAGGGAAACACTGAAGCTTTCTTT | . | TRBV7-9 | . | 15 | TRBJ1-1
CASSFGGRANVLTF | TGTGCCAGCAGTTTTGGGGGCCGGGCCAACGTCCTGACTTTC | . | TRBV28 | many | 14 | TRBJ2-6
CASSGLIGNTIYF | TGTGCCAGCAGCGGACTTATCGGAAACACCATATATTTT | . | TRBV6-6 | few | 13 | TRBJ1-3
CASAPGGRDDEQFF | TGTGCCAGCGCCCCTGGGGGGCGCGACGATGAGCAGTTCTTC | . | TRBV7-3 | many | 14 | TRBJ2-1
CASSLVPQETQYF | TGTGCCAGCAGCTTAGTTCCTCAAGAGACCCAGTACTTC | . | TRBV11-2 | many | 13 | TRBJ2-5
CSGRPTGGPDTQYF | TGCAGCGGACGACCAACAGGGGGCCCAGATACGCAGTATTTT | TRBD1 | TRBV29-1 | many | 14 | TRBJ2-3
CASSQPTGANGNTIYF | TGCGCCAGCAGCCAACCGACAGGGGCGAATGGAAACACCATATATTTT | TRBD1 | TRBV4-1 | many | 16 | TRBJ1-3
CASSPDSRRNTIYF | TGCGCCAGCAGCCCCGACAGCCGGAGGAACACCATATATTTT | . | TRBV10-2 | many | 14 | TRBJ1-3
CASSIQGIGTEAFF | TGTGCCAGTAGTATCCAGGGGATCGGAACTGAAGCTTTCTTT | . | TRBV19 | few | 14 | TRBJ1-1
CSITGSLVAQETQYF | TGCAGTATAACAGGGTCCTTAGTTGCACAAGAGACCCAGTACTTC | . | TRBV29-1 | many | 15 | TRBJ2-5
CASRETGTQTYEQYF | TGCGCCAGCAGGGAAACCGGGACACAAACCTACGAGCAGTACTTC | . | TRBV5-1 | many | 15 | TRBJ2-7
CASTLGGRNTGELFF | TGTGCCAGCACCCTCGGAGGGAGGAACACCGGGGAGCTGTTTTTT | . | TRBV28 | . | 15 | TRBJ2-2
CASSPRDRGFYGYTF | TGTGCCAGCAGTCCGCGGGACAGGGGTTTCTATGGCTACACCTTC | TRBD1 | TRBV28 | many | 15 | TRBJ1-2
CSASYPGKSETQYF | TGCAGTGCTAGCTATCCAGGGAAGTCGGAGACCCAGTACTTC | . | TRBV20-1 | many | 14 | TRBJ2-5
CASSLATIAGGNNEQFF | TGCGCCAGCAGCTTGGCCACCATAGCGGGGGGAAACAATGAGCAGTTCTTC | TRBD2 | TRBV5-1 | many | 17 | TRBJ2-1